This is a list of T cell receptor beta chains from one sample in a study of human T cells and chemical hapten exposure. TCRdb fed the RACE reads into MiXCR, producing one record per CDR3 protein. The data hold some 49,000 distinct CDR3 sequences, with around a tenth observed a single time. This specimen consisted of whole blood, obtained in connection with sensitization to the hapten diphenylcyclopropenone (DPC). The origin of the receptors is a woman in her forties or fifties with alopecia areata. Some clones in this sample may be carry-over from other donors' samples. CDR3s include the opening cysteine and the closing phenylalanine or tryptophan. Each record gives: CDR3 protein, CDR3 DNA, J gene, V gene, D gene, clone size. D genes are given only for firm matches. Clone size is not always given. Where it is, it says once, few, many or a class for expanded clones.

cdr3_aa: CASSFHSPGYEQYF
cdr3_nt: TGTGCCAGCAGTTTTCACTCGCCGGGCTACGAGCAGTACTTC
j_call: TRBJ2-7
v_call: TRBV12-3/TRBV12-4
d_call: NA
clone_size: many

cdr3_aa: CASSQGAGATGELFF
cdr3_nt: TGTGCCAGCAGCCAAGGAGCGGGTGCCACCGGGGAGCTGTTTTTT
j_call: TRBJ2-2
v_call: TRBV3-1
d_call: NA
clone_size: few

cdr3_aa: CVSSLGPSTEAFF
cdr3_nt: TGTGTCAGCAGCCTCGGGCCGAGCACTGAAGCTTTCTTT
j_call: TRBJ1-1
v_call: TRBV11-2
d_call: NA
clone_size: NA

cdr3_aa: CASRTGRMNEQFF
cdr3_nt: TGTGCCAGTCGGACAGGCCGAATGAATGAGCAGTTCTTC
j_call: TRBJ2-1
v_call: TRBV27
d_call: TRBD1
clone_size: many

cdr3_aa: CASRPDRVYGYTF
cdr3_nt: TGTGCCAGCAGGCCAGACAGGGTCTATGGCTACACCTTC
j_call: TRBJ1-2
v_call: TRBV28
d_call: TRBD1
clone_size: few

cdr3_aa: CSVAMTGNQPQHF
cdr3_nt: TGCAGCGTTGCAATGACGGGCAATCAGCCCCAGCATTTT
j_call: TRBJ1-5
v_call: TRBV29-1
d_call: NA
clone_size: many

cdr3_aa: CSVDGGGGNQPQHF
cdr3_nt: TGCAGCGTTGACGGGGGGGGAGGCAATCAGCCCCAGCATTTT
j_call: TRBJ1-5
v_call: TRBV29-1
d_call: NA
clone_size: few

cdr3_aa: CASSSIRGTDTQYF
cdr3_nt: TGTGCCAGCAGCTCCATACGGGGCACAGATACGCAGTATTTT
j_call: TRBJ2-3
v_call: TRBV14
d_call: NA
clone_size: many

cdr3_aa: CSAREQQNTGELFF
cdr3_nt: TGCAGTGCTAGGGAACAGCAGAACACCGGGGAGCTGTTTTTT
j_call: TRBJ2-2
v_call: TRBV20-1
d_call: NA
clone_size: NA

cdr3_aa: CASSSQGDTIYF
cdr3_nt: TGTGCCAGCAGCTCACAGGGGGATACCATATATTTT
j_call: TRBJ1-3
v_call: TRBV7-6
d_call: TRBD1
clone_size: many

cdr3_aa: CSARSGDRDYGYTF
cdr3_nt: TGCAGTGCTAGGTCAGGGGATAGGGACTATGGCTACACCTTC
j_call: TRBJ1-2
v_call: TRBV20-1
d_call: NA
clone_size: NA

cdr3_aa: CASYRAGGETQYF
cdr3_nt: TGTGCCAGCTACCGCGCGGGAGGGGAGACCCAGTACTTC
j_call: TRBJ2-5
v_call: TRBV18
d_call: TRBD2
clone_size: many

cdr3_aa: CASSYSPSGREHTDTQYF
cdr3_nt: TGTGCCAGCAGTTACTCGCCAAGCGGACGGGAGCATACAGATACGCAGTATTTT
j_call: TRBJ2-3
v_call: TRBV6-7
d_call: NA
clone_size: many

cdr3_aa: CSARTKGLYEQYF
cdr3_nt: TGCAGTGCCCGGACCAAGGGGCTCTACGAGCAGTACTTC
j_call: TRBJ2-7
v_call: TRBV20-1
d_call: NA
clone_size: many

cdr3_aa: CSAMTGGVRTEAFF
cdr3_nt: TGCAGCGCTATGACAGGGGGCGTGAGGACTGAAGCTTTCTTT
j_call: TRBJ1-1
v_call: TRBV29-1
d_call: TRBD1
clone_size: few

cdr3_aa: CASSAASGSYEQYF
cdr3_nt: TGTGCCAGCAGTGCCGCTAGCGGCTCCTACGAGCAGTACTTC
j_call: TRBJ2-7
v_call: TRBV2
d_call: TRBD2
clone_size: many

cdr3_aa: CASSYWGGHEQFF
cdr3_nt: TGTGCCAGCAGTTACTGGGGGGGCCATGAGCAGTTCTTC
j_call: TRBJ2-1
v_call: TRBV6-6
d_call: NA
clone_size: many

cdr3_aa: CSARQTYEQYF
cdr3_nt: TGCAGTGCTAGACAAACCTACGAGCAGTACTTC
j_call: TRBJ2-7
v_call: TRBV20-1
d_call: NA
clone_size: many

cdr3_aa: CASSLGQGKNQPQHF
cdr3_nt: TGCGCCAGCAGCTTGGGACAGGGGAAAAATCAGCCCCAGCATTTT
j_call: TRBJ1-5
v_call: TRBV5-1
d_call: TRBD1
clone_size: many

cdr3_aa: CSARREGVGTGELFF
cdr3_nt: TGCAGTGCTAGAAGGGAAGGGGTAGGAACCGGGGAGCTGTTTTTT
j_call: TRBJ2-2
v_call: TRBV20-1
d_call: NA
clone_size: many

cdr3_aa: CATSHRDSLSRNEQFF
cdr3_nt: TGTGCCACCAGCCATAGGGACTCCTTATCTCGGAATGAGCAGTTCTTC
j_call: TRBJ2-1
v_call: TRBV24-1
d_call: NA
clone_size: many

cdr3_aa: CASHPPLNTGELFF
cdr3_nt: TGTGCCAGCCACCCCCCCCTAAACACCGGGGAGCTGTTTTTT
j_call: TRBJ2-2
v_call: TRBV28
d_call: NA
clone_size: many

cdr3_aa: CASSPVDGPSNTQYF
cdr3_nt: TGTGCCAGCAGCCCAGTGGACGGGCCCTCGAATACGCAGTATTTT
j_call: TRBJ2-3
v_call: TRBV7-2
d_call: NA
clone_size: NA

cdr3_aa: CASSYVPTSPGTDTQYF
cdr3_nt: TGTGCCAGCAGTTACGTACCGACTAGCCCCGGCACAGATACGCAGTATTTT
j_call: TRBJ2-3
v_call: TRBV6-2/TRBV6-3
d_call: TRBD2
clone_size: many

cdr3_aa: CASRGPGLASSLYEQYF
cdr3_nt: TGTGCCAGTAGGGGGCCCGGTCTCGCCTCATCGCTATACGAGCAGTACTTC
j_call: TRBJ2-7
v_call: TRBV28
d_call: TRBD1
clone_size: few

cdr3_aa: CSARALRWTSGSGNEQFF
cdr3_nt: TGCAGTGCTAGAGCCCTGAGGTGGACTAGCGGGAGTGGGAATGAGCAGTTCTTC
j_call: TRBJ2-1
v_call: TRBV20-1
d_call: TRBD2
clone_size: many

cdr3_aa: CASSTLAPNTGELFF
cdr3_nt: TGCGCCAGCAGCACCCTAGCGCCGAACACCGGGGAGCTGTTTTTT
j_call: TRBJ2-2
v_call: TRBV10-2
d_call: NA
clone_size: many

cdr3_aa: CASSLARAGGNEQFF
cdr3_nt: TGTGCCAGCAGCTTAGCTCGGGCCGGGGGAAATGAGCAGTTCTTC
j_call: TRBJ2-1
v_call: TRBV11-2
d_call: NA
clone_size: many

cdr3_aa: CASSPGLAGGLSSYNEQFF
cdr3_nt: TGTGCCAGCAGCCCGGGACTAGCGGGAGGACTAAGCTCCTACAATGAGCAGTTCTTC
j_call: TRBJ2-1
v_call: TRBV11-2
d_call: TRBD2
clone_size: many

cdr3_aa: CASSYSTGVYEQYF
cdr3_nt: TGTGCCAGCAGTTATTCCACAGGAGTATACGAGCAGTACTTC
j_call: TRBJ2-7
v_call: TRBV6-6
d_call: NA
clone_size: NA

cdr3_aa: CSVPPGLAGGEQFF
cdr3_nt: TGCAGCGTTCCTCCGGGACTAGCGGGAGGTGAGCAGTTCTTC
j_call: TRBJ2-1
v_call: TRBV29-1
d_call: TRBD2
clone_size: few

cdr3_aa: CSVLETNYGYTF
cdr3_nt: TGCAGCGTTCTGGAGACTAACTATGGCTACACCTTC
j_call: TRBJ1-2
v_call: TRBV29-1
d_call: NA
clone_size: many

cdr3_aa: CASSPRTGGPDTQYF
cdr3_nt: TGTGCCAGCAGCCCAAGGACAGGGGGCCCAGATACGCAGTATTTT
j_call: TRBJ2-3
v_call: TRBV9
d_call: TRBD1
clone_size: NA

cdr3_aa: CASSQDWVPTKETQYF
cdr3_nt: TGTGCCAGCAGCCAGGATTGGGTACCCACCAAAGAGACCCAGTACTTC
j_call: TRBJ2-5
v_call: TRBV7-9
d_call: NA
clone_size: many